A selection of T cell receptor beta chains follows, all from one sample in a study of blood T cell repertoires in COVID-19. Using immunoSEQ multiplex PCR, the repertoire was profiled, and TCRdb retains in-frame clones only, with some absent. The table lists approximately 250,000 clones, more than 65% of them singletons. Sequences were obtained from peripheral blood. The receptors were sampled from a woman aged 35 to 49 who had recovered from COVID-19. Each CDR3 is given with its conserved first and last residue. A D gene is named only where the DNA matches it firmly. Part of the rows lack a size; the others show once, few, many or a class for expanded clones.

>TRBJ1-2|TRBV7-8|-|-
CASSLGYREGYTF
TGTGCCAGCAGCTTAGGATACAGGGAAGGCTACACCTTC
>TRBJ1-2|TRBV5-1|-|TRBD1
CASSLDRGLDGYTF
TGCGCCAGCAGCTTGGACAGGGGGCTGGATGGCTACACCTTC
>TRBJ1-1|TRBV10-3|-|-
CAISESAPGTEAFF
TGTGCCATCAGTGAGTCGGCGCCGGGCACTGAAGCTTTCTTT
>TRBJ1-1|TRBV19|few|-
CASIWPGRFTEAFF
TGTGCCAGTATCTGGCCGGGTAGATTCACTGAAGCTTTCTTT
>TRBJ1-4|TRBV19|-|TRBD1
CASSDRAAGKKLFF
TGTGCCAGTAGTGACAGGGCCGCGGGAAAAAAACTGTTTTTT
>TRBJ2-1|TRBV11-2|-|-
CASSRVRIEEQFF
TGTGCCAGCAGCCGGGTGAGGATTGAGGAGCAGTTCTTC
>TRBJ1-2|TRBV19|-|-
CASDPMGQPNAYGYTF
TGTGCCAGTGACCCGATGGGGCAGCCAAACGCGTATGGCTACACCTTC
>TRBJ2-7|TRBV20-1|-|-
CSAINKYEQYF
TGCAGTGCTATTAACAAATACGAGCAGTACTTC
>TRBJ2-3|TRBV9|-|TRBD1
CASSDAGGLAHVRQYF
TGTGCCAGCAGCGATGCAGGGGGCCTTGCGCACGTCCGGCAGTATTTT
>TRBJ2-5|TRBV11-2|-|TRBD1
CASSLWVGGETQYF
TGTGCCAGCAGCTTATGGGTAGGGGGCGAGACCCAGTACTTC
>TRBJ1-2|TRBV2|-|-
CASSTGPEGLGYTF
TGTGCCAGCAGTACCGGGCCGGAGGGTTTAGGCTACACCTTC
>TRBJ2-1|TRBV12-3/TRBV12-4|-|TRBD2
CASSGGVYNEQFF
TGTGCCAGCAGTGGGGGGGTATACAATGAGCAGTTCTTC
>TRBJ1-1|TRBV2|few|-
CASRPVRESYEAFF
TGTGCCAGCAGGCCCGTACGGGAGAGCTATGAAGCTTTCTTT
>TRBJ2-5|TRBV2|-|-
CASNRDGETQYF
TGTGCCAGCAATCGGGATGGAGAGACCCAGTACTTC
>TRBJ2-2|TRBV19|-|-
CASRNPLWGQRNTGELFF
TGTGCCAGTAGAAATCCTCTTTGGGGGCAGAGGAACACCGGGGAGCTGTTTTTT
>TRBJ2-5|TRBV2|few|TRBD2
CASSQLAGTQYF
TGTGCCAGCAGTCAACTAGCGGGGACCCAGTACTTC
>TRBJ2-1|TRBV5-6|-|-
CASSLVDRSSYNEQFF
TGTGCCAGCAGCTTGGTCGACCGGAGCTCCTACAATGAGCAGTTCTTC
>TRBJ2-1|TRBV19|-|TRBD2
CASSRSGGPYNEQFF
TGTGCCAGTAGTAGGAGCGGGGGGCCGTACAATGAGCAGTTCTTC
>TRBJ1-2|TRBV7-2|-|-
CASSFGGGYGYTF
TGTGCCAGCAGCTTTGGGGGAGGCTATGGCTACACCTTC
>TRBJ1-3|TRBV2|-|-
CASSAQTGSGNTIYF
TGTGCCAGCAGTGCCCAGACAGGATCAGGAAACACCATATATTTT
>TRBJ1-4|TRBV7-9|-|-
CASSLDGENEKLFF
TGTGCCAGCAGCTTAGACGGTGAGAATGAAAAACTGTTTTTT
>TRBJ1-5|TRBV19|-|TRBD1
CASSIPTGGYGNQPQHF
TGTGCCAGTAGTATACCGACAGGGGGGTATGGCAATCAGCCCCAGCATTTT
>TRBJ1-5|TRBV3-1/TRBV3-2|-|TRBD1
CASSQGQGVQPQHF
TGTGCCAGCAGCCAAGGGCAGGGGGTTCAGCCCCAGCATTTT
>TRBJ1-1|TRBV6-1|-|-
CASSEQAQTTEAFF
TGTGCCAGCAGTGAACAGGCCCAGACCACTGAAGCTTTCTTT
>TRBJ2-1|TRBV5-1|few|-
CASSLNGINYNEQFF
TGCGCCAGCAGCTTGAACGGGATTAACTACAATGAGCAGTTCTTC
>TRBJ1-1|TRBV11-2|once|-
CASSLIYSDTEAFF
TGTGCCAGCAGCTTGATTTATTCGGACACTGAAGCTTTCTTT
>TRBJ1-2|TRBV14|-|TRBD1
CASSQLGQGNYGYTF
TGTGCCAGCAGCCAATTGGGACAGGGGAACTATGGCTACACCTTC
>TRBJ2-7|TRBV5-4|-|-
CASSLDTYEQYF
TGTGCCAGCAGCTTGGACACCTACGAGCAGTACTTC
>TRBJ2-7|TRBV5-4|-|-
CASSLDTVLEQYF
TGTGCCAGCAGCTTGGACACCGTTCTCGAGCAGTACTTC
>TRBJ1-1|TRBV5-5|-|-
CASSPRLEGGNTEAFF
TGTGCCAGCAGCCCCCGTTTGGAGGGAGGGAACACTGAAGCTTTCTTT
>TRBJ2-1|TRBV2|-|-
CASSKESGSYNEQFF
TGTGCCAGCAGTAAAGAATCGGGATCTTACAATGAGCAGTTCTTC
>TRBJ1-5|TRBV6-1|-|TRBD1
CASSRTGGGGQPQHF
TGTGCCAGCAGTCGCACAGGGGGCGGAGGTCAGCCCCAGCATTTT
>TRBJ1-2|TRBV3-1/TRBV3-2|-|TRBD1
CASSSPEDRGLSGYTF
TGTGCCAGCAGCTCCCCGGAGGACAGGGGGCTTTCTGGCTACACCTTC
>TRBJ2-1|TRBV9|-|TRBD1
CASSQGQFTYNEQFF
TGTGCCAGCAGCCAGGGACAGTTTACCTACAATGAGCAGTTCTTC
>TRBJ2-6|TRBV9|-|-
CASRKTGSGANVLTF
TGTGCCAGCAGAAAAACAGGATCTGGGGCCAACGTCCTGACTTTC